This entry features one T cell receptor beta chain sequence. Its antigen target is currently unknown. It has no much larger one-base neighbor in the sample; base qualities were not kept. From the second PCR step onward, the TCR alpha chain libraries and the TCR beta chain libraries were amplified separately. CMV status of each donor was established by measuring IFNgamma production from CD4+ T cells after fresh PBMCs were stimulated overnight with CMV viral lysate. CD4 T cells were positively selected with Miltenyi beads, followed by positive selection of CD8 T cells from the CD4-negative fraction. Cells were stained for CD3, CD4, CD8, CD45RA, CD27 and a live/dead dye and were sorted on a BD Aria II into four subsets based on CD45RA and CD27. Blood came from a few healthy volunteers, each fractionated into CD4 and CD8 T cells and then into four differentiation subsets. Approximately 130 ml of peripheral blood was drawn per donor, and PBMC were isolated by Ficoll-Paque PLUS density-gradient centrifugation. After sorting, cells were lysed in RLT buffer, RNA was extracted using a Qiagen RNeasy kit, and the extracted RNA was stored at -80 degrees C.

Libraries were constructed by UMI-ligation and nested PCR. An equimolar mix of two oligonucleotides covering both TRBC1 and TRBC2 was used as the beta constant-region primer. The ligated cDNA went through four rounds of PCR with nested alpha and beta constant-region primers together with the SP2 primer. A single-stranded oligonucleotide bearing the SP2 primer plus a 12-nucleotide UMI was ligated onto the 3' end of the cDNA by T4 RNA ligase 1. Incubation of the ligation reaction lasted 20-24 hours at 16 degrees C. PCR2 was typically performed as a SYBR Green qPCR and was stopped at a predetermined threshold so that over-amplification was prevented. Agencourt AMPure XP magnetic beads were used for all purifications after the first. Library amounts were measured by Qubit and library quality was assessed on a TapeStation, where the main peak was expected at around 650 bp. Pooled libraries were sequenced on an Illumina MiSeq with v2 2x251 paired-end kits, typically giving roughly 0.85-2.2 million reads per sample. Libraries were pooled at about 3.7 nM per sample, and 5-7% PhiX was added to improve cluster recognition. The authors' analysis ran thus. Using tag matching that tolerated one base-pair mismatch, Decombinator assigned V and J genes to FASTQ reads that had been processed by Demultiplexor. Collapsinator relied on UMIs to fix sequencing errors as well as frequency errors caused by PCR heterogeneity. CDR3Translator translated TCRs and extracted CDR3s from the conserved cysteine to the FGXG phenylalanine, flagging non-productive sequences. Repertoires were subsampled to equal numbers of UMI-defined TCRs before Gini, Shannon entropy and inverse Simpson indices were calculated. Within the linear range, a power law was fitted by maximum likelihood to the distributions of clonotype abundance. When run on a single naive CD8 sample, MIGEC and the pipeline yielded similar UMI counts, similar unique TCR numbers and similar clonal distributions. In one analysis, naive TCRs also found in any memory subset of the same donor were removed from the naive repertoire. A set of some 7,000 CMV-associated CDR3 sequences, compiled from VDJdb and a published dataset, was used to search the repertoires. Through fastp at Q25 and MiXCR, TCRdb rebuilt clones from the public reads, retaining in-frame beta chains. Every CDR3 protein is listed once, alongside the most common genes and DNA of its rows. These V and J calls rely on TCRdb rather than the paper's analysis. A total of some 110,000 distinct CDR3 sequences appear in this sample, 13% to 15% of them only once. The top ten hold 2.5% to 3% of the sample.

The data derive from a study of naive and memory T cell subsets (dated 2017 in TCRdb). For the wider study: The study applied an open-source, UMI-based TCR alpha and beta sequencing pipeline to sorted naive and memory peripheral blood T cell subsets. The results of the functional CMV T cell responses matched the IgG serology results in every case. RNA was DNase-treated and reverse transcribed with TCR constant-region primers, mostly using SuperScript III. What the work shows at the level of the full study, not this receptor alone: Following error correction, more than 95% of naive TCR sequences occurred only once, which made naive abundance distributions much steeper than those of memory subsets. The repertoire findings for the naive and memory subsets could not be validated, as no ground truth was available. In both CD4 and CD8 cells, a rise in Gini index and a fall in Shannon and inverse Simpson diversity were observed from naive through CM, EM and EMRA. RNA-based TCR counts may be affected by expression changes linked to T cell activation and differentiation. TCR abundance followed a power law whose exponent differed between naive and memory subsets but was consistent across the three individuals. Single alpha or beta chain sequences, rather than paired alpha/beta receptors, were used to define clonotypes. Naive repertoires, especially CD8, contained a few larger clonotypes, possibly memory cells re-expressing CD45RA.

V is shortened by 5 bases, J by 7 bases, and the region joining them spans 9 bases. From a lookup of the germline V gene (reference sequence), CDR1 and CDR2 are SEHNR and FQNEAQ. CDR3 length: 11 amino acids, cysteine to phenylalanine. CDR3 DNA only is kept here, 33 bases in frame from base 1. The receptor's source is a human donor in good health. The source material was naive CD8+ T cells from blood. Read against the paper, the sample's cell subset or site label means: naive T cells, CD45RA high CD27+. This sequence uses TRBV7-9 and TRBJ2-7, with the D gene call left open. The CDR3 loop reads CASSGPREQYF. The sequenced DNA: TGTGCCAGCAGCGGACCGAGGGAGCAGTACTTC.